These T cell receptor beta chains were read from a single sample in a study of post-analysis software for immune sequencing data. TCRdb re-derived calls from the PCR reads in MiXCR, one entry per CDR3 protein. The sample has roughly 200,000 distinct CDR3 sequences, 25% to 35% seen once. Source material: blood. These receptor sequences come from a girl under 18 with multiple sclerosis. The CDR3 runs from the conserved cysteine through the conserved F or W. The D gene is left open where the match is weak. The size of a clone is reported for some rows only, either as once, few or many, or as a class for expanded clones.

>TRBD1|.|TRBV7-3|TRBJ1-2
TGTGCCAGCTCGACGGACAGGGGAGATGGCTACACCTTC
CASSTDRGDGYTF
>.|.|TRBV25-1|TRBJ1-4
TGTGCCAGCAGACTCCTGGGTGAAAAACTGTTTTTT
CASRLLGEKLFF
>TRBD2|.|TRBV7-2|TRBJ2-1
TGTGCCAGCAGCTTAGTCCCTTTAAGCGGGACTAGCGGTTACAATGAGCAGTTCTTC
CASSLVPLSGTSGYNEQFF
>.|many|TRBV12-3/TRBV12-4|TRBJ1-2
TGTGCCAGCAGTTTGCCAGCCCATTATGGCTACACCTTC
CASSLPAHYGYTF
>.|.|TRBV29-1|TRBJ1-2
TGCAGCGTTTTTCGCTCATTGGATAGCTACACCTTC
CSVFRSLDSYTF
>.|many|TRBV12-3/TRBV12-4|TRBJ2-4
TGTGCCAGCAGTTTCCGCAGGCTAGCCAAAAACATTCAGTACTTC
CASSFRRLAKNIQYF
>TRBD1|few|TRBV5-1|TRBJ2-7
TGTGCCAGCAGCTCTGACCCTCCGGGACAGGGCGACTACGAGCAGTACTTC
CASSSDPPGQGDYEQYF
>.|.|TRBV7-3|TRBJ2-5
TGTGCCAGCAGCTCGGGAGTGTCAGAGACCCAGTACTTC
CASSSGVSETQYF
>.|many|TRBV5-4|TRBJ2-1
TGTGCCAGCAGCAGTAACCCCGCCGGGGGCGGCTACAATGAGCAGTTCTTC
CASSSNPAGGGYNEQFF
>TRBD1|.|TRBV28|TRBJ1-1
TGTGCCAGCAGTTTCCCGGGACAGGGGCCTATGAACACTGAAGCTTTCTTT
CASSFPGQGPMNTEAFF
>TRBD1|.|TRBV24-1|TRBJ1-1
TGTGCCACCAGTCCAGGGGGCTTAGGGAACACTGAAGCTTTCTTT
CATSPGGLGNTEAFF
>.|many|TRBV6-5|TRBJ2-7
TGTGCCAGCAGCCTCGCTGTTTCTGGCTTCTACGAGCAGTACTTC
CASSLAVSGFYEQYF
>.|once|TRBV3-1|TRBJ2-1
TGTGCCAGCAGCCAAGATGCAGTAAATTCCTACAATGAGCAGTTCTTC
CASSQDAVNSYNEQFF
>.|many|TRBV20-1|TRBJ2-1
TGCAGTGCTAGGGAAGTGGGAGCGGCCTACAATGAGCAGTTCTTC
CSAREVGAAYNEQFF
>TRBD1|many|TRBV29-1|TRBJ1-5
TGCAGCGCTCAGGGGGACACCCATCAGCCCCAGCATTTT
CSAQGDTHQPQHF
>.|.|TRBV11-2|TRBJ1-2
TGTGCCAGCAGCGGTCTGCGAGGGGACGATTATGGCTACACCTTC
CASSGLRGDDYGYTF
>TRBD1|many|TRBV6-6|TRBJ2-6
TGTGCCAGCAGTAACAGGGGTTTAACGAGCTCTGGGGCCAACGTCCTGACTTTC
CASSNRGLTSSGANVLTF
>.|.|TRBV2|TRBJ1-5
TGTGCCAGCAGTGAAGCGAGGCAGAATAGCAATCAGCCCCAGCATTTT
CASSEARQNSNQPQHF
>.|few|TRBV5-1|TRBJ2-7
TGCGCCAGCAGCTTAGACCACGCGGGTTACAATGAGCAGTACTTC
CASSLDHAGYNEQYF
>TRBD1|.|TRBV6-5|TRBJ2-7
TGTGCCAGCGGCGCTGGGACAGGAATATACGAGCAGTACTTC
CASGAGTGIYEQYF
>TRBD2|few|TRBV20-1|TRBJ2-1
TGCAGTGCCAAGGGCGGACTAGCGGGAGTGCTGGGTGAGCAGTTCTTC
CSAKGGLAGVLGEQFF
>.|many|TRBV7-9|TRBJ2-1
TGTGCCAGCAGCCCTGTGACAGATTTACTCGATGAGCAGTTCTTC
CASSPVTDLLDEQFF
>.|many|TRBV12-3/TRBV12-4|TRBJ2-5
TGTGCCAGCAAATTATCGGAGACCCAGTACTTC
CASKLSETQYF
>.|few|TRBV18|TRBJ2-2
TGTGCCAGCTCACCGAAGCCGGACTTTACCGGGGAGCTGTTTTTT
CASSPKPDFTGELFF
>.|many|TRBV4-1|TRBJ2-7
TGCGCCAGCAGCCAAGATCCGCCAGCGAGCTCCTACGAGCAGTACTTC
CASSQDPPASSYEQYF
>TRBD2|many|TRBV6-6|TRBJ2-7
TGTGCCAGCCGAAAATCGGGGACTAACGAGCAGTACTTC
CASRKSGTNEQYF
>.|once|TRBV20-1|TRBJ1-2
TGCAGTGCAGCCTCGGGGGGCGATAACTATGGCAGCACCTTC
CSAASGGDNYGSTF
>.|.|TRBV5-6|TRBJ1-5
TGTGCCAGCAGCGTGGGCATGGGGGGGGACCAGCCCCAGCATTTT
CASSVGMGGDQPQHF
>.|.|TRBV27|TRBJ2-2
TGTGCCAGCAGTTTATCCCAGTCGACAGTGAACACCGGGGAGCTGTTTTTT
CASSLSQSTVNTGELFF
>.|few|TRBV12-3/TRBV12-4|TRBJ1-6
TGTGCCAGCAGTTCTCGACAGCCCTCTCTTTCACCCCTCCACTTT
CASSSRQPSLSPLHF
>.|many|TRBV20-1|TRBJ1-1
TGCAGTGCTCAGACCGTCCCCAGGGGTTTAGCTGAAGCTTTCTTT
CSAQTVPRGLAEAFF
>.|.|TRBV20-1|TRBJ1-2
TGCAGTGCTGGATGGTCTAGGGACTATGGCTACATCTTC
CSAGWSRDYGYIF
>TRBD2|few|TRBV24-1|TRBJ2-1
TGTGCCACCAGTGGTAGGGGTGGGGGGGATGAGCAGTTCTTC
CATSGRGGGDEQFF
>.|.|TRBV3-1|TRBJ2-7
TGTGCCAGCAGCCCCCTTTTCGTTGGGTCTTATCGCTACGAGCAGTACTTC
CASSPLFVGSYRYEQYF
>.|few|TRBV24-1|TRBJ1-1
TGTGCCACCAGCGATACGACTGTAGGCATGGCTTTCTTT
CATSDTTVGMAFF
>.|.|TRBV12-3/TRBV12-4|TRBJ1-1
TGTGCCAGCAGCTTAGGCCAAAATCTCGCAGGAGCTTTCTTT
CASSLGQNLAGAFF
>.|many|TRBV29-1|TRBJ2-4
TGCAGCGTTGTCTCAGGCCTAGCCAAAAACATTCAGTACTTC
CSVVSGLAKNIQYF